Listed here is a single TCR beta chain. Its antigen is undetermined. The sample is drawn from a study of cytomegalovirus exposure and HLA in healthy donors. Points from the study as a whole: Sequencing depth roughly uniform across donors was assumed in presence/absence analyses.

Per germline, CDR1 LGHNA and CDR2 YNFKEQ. The V and J ends lost 1 base and 5 bases respectively, with 17 bases between them. The CDR3 runs 16 residues. This PCR relied on a set of 60 Vbeta primers and 13 Jbeta primers. The table came from immunoSEQ multiplex PCR; TCRdb's copy has only in-frame clones and leaves some out. The table shows about 110,000 clones, with less than 80% occurring only once. The sample comprised PBMCs. V is TRBV4-2 and J is TRBJ1-1, with D uncertain. The origin of this receptor is a man aged 60 to 69 in good health and CMV-seronegative. CDR3 DNA sequence: TGTGCCAGCAGCCAAGCGCCCGACACCCCGAAGACTGAAGCTTTCTTT. Translated: CASSQAPDTPKTEAFF.